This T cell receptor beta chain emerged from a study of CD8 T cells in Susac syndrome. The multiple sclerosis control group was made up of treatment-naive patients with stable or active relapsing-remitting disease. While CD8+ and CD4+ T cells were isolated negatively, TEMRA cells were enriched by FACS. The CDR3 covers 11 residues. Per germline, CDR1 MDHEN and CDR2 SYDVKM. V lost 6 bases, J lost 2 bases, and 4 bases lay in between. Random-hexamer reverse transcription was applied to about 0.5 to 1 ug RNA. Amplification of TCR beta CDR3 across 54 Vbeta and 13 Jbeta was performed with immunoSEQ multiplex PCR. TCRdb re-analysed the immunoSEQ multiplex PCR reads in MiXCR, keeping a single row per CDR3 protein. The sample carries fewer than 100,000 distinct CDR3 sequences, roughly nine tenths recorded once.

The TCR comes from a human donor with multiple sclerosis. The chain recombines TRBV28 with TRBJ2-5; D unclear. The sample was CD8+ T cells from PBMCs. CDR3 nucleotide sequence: TGTGCCAGCAGATATCAAGAGACCCAGTACTTC. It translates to CASRYQETQYF.